The 9 T cell receptor beta chains given below trace back to one sample, sequenced in a study of shared clonotypes between healthy human individuals. Method: immunoSEQ multiplex PCR; TCRdb's copy keeps in-frame clones and lacks some. Among 450,000 to 500,000 clones listed, 70% to 85% were seen once. The sequencing input was PBMCs. These receptors originate from a woman aged 40 to 50 in good health. Some clones in this sample may be carry-over from other donors' samples.

This clone showed up just a few times. The rearrangement uses TRBV4-1 and TRBJ2-7, with D unresolved. Trimming cost V 4 bases and J 3 bases, with 16 bases left between them. The V gene's germline CDR1 is MGHRA and CDR2 YSYEKL. CDR3 length: 15 residues. This chain's CDR3 is CASSRTDTPYYEQYF. The DNA for the CDR3 is TGCGCCAGCAGCCGAACAGACACCCCCTACTACGAGCAGTACTTC.

The V and J genes are TRBV7-9 and TRBJ2-2; D not resolved. Germline V lookup: CDR1 SEHNR, CDR2 FQNEAQ (reference sequence). This CDR3 contains 13 residues. The V and J ends lost 4 bases and 4 bases respectively, with 7 bases between them. The CDR3 bases are TGTGCCAGCAGCTCCATAGCCACCGGGGAGCTGTTTTTT. Its protein product is CASSSIATGELFF.

This chain links TRBV6-6 with TRBJ2-7, with 8 nucleotides matching TRBD2. Losses at the gene ends were 5 bases for V and 3 bases for J; bases not matched to a gene: 6. The CDR3 spans 14 residues. CDR1 is MNHNY, CDR2 SVGAGI, per germline (reference sequence). The CDR3: CASSPSGLSYEQYF. CDR3 DNA: TGTGCCAGCAGTCCTAGCGGGCTCAGCTACGAGCAGTACTTC.

The V and J genes are TRBV19 and TRBJ2-2, with D tentatively TRBD2 (5 bases). Germline V gene lookup returns CDR1 LNHDA and CDR2 SQIVND (reference sequence). The CDR3 length is 14 residues. V shed 2 bases and J shed 3 bases, with 7 bases lying between them. The CDR3 loop is CASSITRDTGELFF. The CDR3 DNA is TGTGCCAGTAGTATAACGAGGGACACCGGGGAGCTGTTTTTT.

This chain connects TRBV27 to TRBJ2-7, with 8 bases lining up with TRBD1. The CDR3 sequence is 18 residues long. The V gene's germline CDR1 is MNHEY and CDR2 SMNVEV (reference sequence). V gave up 6 bases and J gave up 2 bases; unmatched junction bases: 18. The CDR3 coding sequence is TGTGCCAGCAGGCCCGGGACAGGCACACCCGATTCTACCTACGAGCAGTACTTC. Translated: CASRPGTGTPDSTYEQYF.

V is TRBV28 and J is TRBJ1-2; D remains unclear. This CDR3 comprises 14 residues. Per the germline V gene, CDR1 is MDHEN and CDR2 is SYDVKM. V lost 2 bases and J lost 8, with 15 bases in between. CDR3: CASSLKGRLTGYTF. In nucleotides, the CDR3 is TGTGCCAGCAGTTTAAAAGGGAGACTTACAGGCTACACCTTC.

The genes are TRBV28 and TRBJ1-5; tentative D call: TRBD1 (5 bases). The CDR3 sequence is 16 residues long. Trimming left V 4 bases short and J 5 bases short, with 18 bases between. Per germline, CDR1 MDHEN and CDR2 SYDVKM. In nucleotides, the CDR3 is TGTGCCAGCAGTTCCGTGGGAGGGGAATACCATCAGCCCCAGCATTTT. This translates into CASSSVGGEYHQPQHF.

This rearrangement joins TRBV19 to TRBJ2-7; 14 bases match TRBD2. CDR3 size: 20 residues. The V and J ends lost 4 bases and 2 bases, in that order; junction bases with no gene match: 16. Germline V gives CDR1 LNHDA, CDR2 SQIVND (reference sequence). The CDR3 coding sequence is TGTGCCAGTAGTACATCGGGGATGACTAGCGGGAGGGCGTTCGCCTACGAGCAGTACTTC. Protein product: CASSTSGMTSGRAFAYEQYF.

The chain joins TRBV6-1 to TRBJ1-1; no clear D gene. Trimming shortened V by 0 bases and J by 9 bases, and 11 bases separated the two germline ends. The CDR3 covers 13 residues. Germline lookup yields CDR1 MNHNS and CDR2 SASEGT. The chain's CDR3 is CASSEASREQAFF. For the CDR3, the DNA is TGTGCCAGCAGTGAAGCGTCGAGGGAACAAGCTTTCTTT.